This entry features one TCR beta chain sequence. The antigen is unknown. This sample is drawn from a study of shared clonotypes between healthy human individuals. CDR1 and CDR2 from the germline V gene are SNHLY and FYNNEI. The CDR3 loop spans 12 amino acids. V was trimmed by 5 bases and J by 7 bases, leaving 11 bases between them. Overall study results and limits: A few donors held 4.5% to 5% of naive CD4 clonotypes in common. Only blood was sampled, and tissue TCR repertoires likely differ from blood ones. Shared clonotypes across all four donors exceeded non-shared ones in generation probability.

About 30,000 T cell genomes, or roughly 180 ng DNA, went into the sorted-subset replicate PCRs. Libraries were prepared by immunoSEQ multiplex PCR; TCRdb keeps only in-frame clonotypes and omits some of them. The sample consists of approximately 2.1 million clones, approximately 93% of them appearing once. The rearrangement uses TRBV2 and TRBJ1-1; no reliable D call. The sample taken for sequencing was naive CD4+ T cells from PBMCs. Subset denoted: CD45RA+ positively selected. This receptor was identified in a man between 18 and 35 years old in good health. Some clones in this sample may be carry-over from other donors' samples. The CDR3 coding sequence is TGTGCCAGCAGTCTATACGGAGTTGAAGCTTTCTTT. This sequence encodes CASSLYGVEAFF.